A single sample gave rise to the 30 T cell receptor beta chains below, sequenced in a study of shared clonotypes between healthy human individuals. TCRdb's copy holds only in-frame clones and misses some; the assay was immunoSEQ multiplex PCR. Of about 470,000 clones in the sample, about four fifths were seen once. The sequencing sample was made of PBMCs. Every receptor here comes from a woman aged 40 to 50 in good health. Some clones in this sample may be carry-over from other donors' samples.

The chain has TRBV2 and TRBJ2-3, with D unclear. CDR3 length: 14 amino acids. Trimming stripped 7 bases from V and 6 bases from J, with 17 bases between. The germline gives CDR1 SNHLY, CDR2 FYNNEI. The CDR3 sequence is CASKLGRAWDTQYF. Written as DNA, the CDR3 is TGTGCCAGCAAATTGGGTCGGGCTTGGGATACGCAGTATTTT. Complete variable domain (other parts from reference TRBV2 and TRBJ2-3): EPEVTQTPSHQVTQMGQEVILRCVPISNHLYFYWYRQILGQKVEFLVSFYNNEISEKSEIFDDQFSVERPDGSNFTLKIRSTKLEDSAMYFCASKLGRAWDTQYFGPGTRLTVL.

CDR3 region: CASSHYSGTGTEAFF. CDR3 bases: TGCGCCAGCAGCCATTACTCCGGGACAGGGACTGAAGCTTTCTTT. The V gene is TRBV4-1, the J gene TRBJ1-1; TRBD1 agrees at 9 bases. The CDR3 totals 15 residues. V dropped 3 bases and J dropped 5; count of bases not matched to a gene: 7. Germline V lookup: CDR1 MGHRA, CDR2 YSYEKL.

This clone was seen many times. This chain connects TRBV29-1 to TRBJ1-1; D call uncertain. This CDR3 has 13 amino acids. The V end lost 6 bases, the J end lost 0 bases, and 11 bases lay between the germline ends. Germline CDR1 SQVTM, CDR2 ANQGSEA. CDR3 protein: CSVDGQLNTEAFF. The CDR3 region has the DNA TGCAGCGTGGACGGGCAATTGAACACTGAAGCTTTCTTT.

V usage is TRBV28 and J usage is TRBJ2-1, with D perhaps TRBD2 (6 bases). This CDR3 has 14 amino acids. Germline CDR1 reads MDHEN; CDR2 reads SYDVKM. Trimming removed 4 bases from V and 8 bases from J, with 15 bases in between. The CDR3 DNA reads TGTGCCAGCAGTTCCAGGACTAAATCGCATGAGCAGTTCTTC. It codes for CASSSRTKSHEQFF. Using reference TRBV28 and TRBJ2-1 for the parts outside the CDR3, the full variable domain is DVKVTQSSRYLVKRTGEKVFLECVQDMDHENMFWYRQDPGLGLRLIYFSYDVKMKEKGDIPEGYSVSREKKERFSLILESASTNQTSMYLCASSSRTKSHEQFFGPGTRLTVL.

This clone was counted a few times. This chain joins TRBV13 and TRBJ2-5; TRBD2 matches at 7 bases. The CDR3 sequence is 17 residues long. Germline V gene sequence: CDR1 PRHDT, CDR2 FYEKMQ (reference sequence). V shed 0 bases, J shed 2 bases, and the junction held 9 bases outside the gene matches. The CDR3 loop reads CASSLGLFGTTQETQYF. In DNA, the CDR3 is TGTGCCAGCAGCTTAGGCTTATTCGGGACTACGCAAGAGACCCAGTACTTC.

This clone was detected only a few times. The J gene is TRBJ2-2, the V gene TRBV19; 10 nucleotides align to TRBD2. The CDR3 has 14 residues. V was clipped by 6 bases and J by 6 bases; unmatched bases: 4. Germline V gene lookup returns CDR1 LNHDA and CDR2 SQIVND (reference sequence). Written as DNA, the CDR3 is TGTGCCAGTAGCGGGACTAGCGTCCCCGGGGAGCTGTTTTTT. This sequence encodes CASSGTSVPGELFF.

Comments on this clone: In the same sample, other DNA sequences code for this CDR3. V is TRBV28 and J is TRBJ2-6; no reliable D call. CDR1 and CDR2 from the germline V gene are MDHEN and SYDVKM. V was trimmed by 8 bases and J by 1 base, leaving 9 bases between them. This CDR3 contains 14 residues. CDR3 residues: CASSPQSGANVLTF. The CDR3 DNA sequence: TGTGCCAGCTCACCCCAGTCTGGGGCCAACGTCCTGACTTTC.

The CDR3 protein is CATSDRYYGYTF. Here the CDR3 DNA reads TGTGCCACCTCAGACAGATACTATGGCTACACCTTC. The V call is TRBV6-1, the J call TRBJ1-2, with D possibly matching TRBD1 (5 bases). V lost 10 bases and J 3 bases, leaving 12 bases between the germline ends. Germline V gives CDR1 MNHNS, CDR2 SASEGT. The CDR3 sequence is 12 residues long.

The CDR3 is CASTKQGAGQPQHF. The CDR3 bases are TGTGCCAGTACCAAACAGGGCGCGGGTCAGCCCCAGCATTTT. V and J are TRBV19 and TRBJ1-5, with a possible D match to TRBD1 (6 bases). This CDR3 is 14 amino acids long. V was cut by 7 bases and J by 6 bases, with 16 bases left in between. Germline-derived CDR1 and CDR2 are LNHDA and SQIVND (reference sequence).

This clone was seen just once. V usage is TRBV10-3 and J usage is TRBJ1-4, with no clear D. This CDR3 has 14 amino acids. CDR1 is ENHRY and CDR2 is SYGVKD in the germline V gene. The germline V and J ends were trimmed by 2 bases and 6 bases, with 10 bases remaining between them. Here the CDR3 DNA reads TGTGCCATCAGTGAGGGCAGTACCTATGAAAAACTGTTTTTT. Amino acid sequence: CAISEGSTYEKLFF.

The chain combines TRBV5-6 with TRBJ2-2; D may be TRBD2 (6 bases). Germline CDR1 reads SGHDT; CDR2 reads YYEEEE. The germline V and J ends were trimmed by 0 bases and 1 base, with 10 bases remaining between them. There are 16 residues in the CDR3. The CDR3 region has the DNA TGTGCCAGCAGCTTGGGACTAGGTTGGAACACCGGGGAGCTGTTTTTT. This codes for CASSLGLGWNTGELFF.

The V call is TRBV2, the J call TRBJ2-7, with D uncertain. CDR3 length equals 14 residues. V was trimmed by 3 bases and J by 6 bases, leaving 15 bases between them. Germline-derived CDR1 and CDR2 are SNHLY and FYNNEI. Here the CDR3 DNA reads TGTGCCAGCAGTGATCGCGGTCTGACGGGCGAGCAGTACTTC. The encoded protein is CASSDRGLTGEQYF. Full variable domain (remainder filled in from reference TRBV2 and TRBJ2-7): EPEVTQTPSHQVTQMGQEVILRCVPISNHLYFYWYRQILGQKVEFLVSFYNNEISEKSEIFDDQFSVERPDGSNFTLKIRSTKLEDSAMYFCASSDRGLTGEQYFGPGTRLTVT.

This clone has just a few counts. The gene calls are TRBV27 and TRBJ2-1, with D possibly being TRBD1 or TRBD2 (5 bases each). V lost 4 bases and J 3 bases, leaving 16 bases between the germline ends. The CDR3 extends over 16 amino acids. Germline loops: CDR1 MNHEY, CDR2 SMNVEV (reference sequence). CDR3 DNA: TGTGCCAGCAGTTCATTGAGCCGGGGCAGCTACAATGAGCAGTTCTTC. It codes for CASSSLSRGSYNEQFF.

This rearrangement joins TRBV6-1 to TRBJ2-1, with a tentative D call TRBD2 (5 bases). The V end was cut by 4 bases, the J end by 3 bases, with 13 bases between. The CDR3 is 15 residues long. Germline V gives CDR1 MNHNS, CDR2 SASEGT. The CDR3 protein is CASSVQLRDYNEQFF. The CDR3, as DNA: TGTGCCAGCAGTGTACAACTCCGGGACTACAATGAGCAGTTCTTC.

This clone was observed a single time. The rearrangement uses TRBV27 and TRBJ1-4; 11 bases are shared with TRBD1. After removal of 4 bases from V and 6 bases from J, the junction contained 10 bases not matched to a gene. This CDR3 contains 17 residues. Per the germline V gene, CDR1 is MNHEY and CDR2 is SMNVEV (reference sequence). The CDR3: CASSSIGQGAADEKLFF. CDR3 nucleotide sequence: TGTGCCAGCAGTTCGATTGGACAGGGGGCCGCCGATGAAAAACTGTTTTTT.

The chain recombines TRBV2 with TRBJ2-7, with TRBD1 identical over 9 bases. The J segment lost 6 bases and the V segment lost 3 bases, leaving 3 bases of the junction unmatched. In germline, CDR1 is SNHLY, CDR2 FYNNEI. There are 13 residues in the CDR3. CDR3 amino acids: CASSEVTGGEQYF. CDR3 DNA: TGTGCCAGCAGTGAGGTGACAGGGGGCGAGCAGTACTTC.

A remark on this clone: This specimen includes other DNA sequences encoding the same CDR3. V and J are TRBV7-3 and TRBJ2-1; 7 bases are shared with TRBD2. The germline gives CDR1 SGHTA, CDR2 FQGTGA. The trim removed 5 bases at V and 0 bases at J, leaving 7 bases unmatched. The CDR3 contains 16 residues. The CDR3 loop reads CASSPRGGGSYNEQFF. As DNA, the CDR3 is TGTGCCAGCAGCCCACGAGGCGGGGGCTCCTACAATGAGCAGTTCTTC.

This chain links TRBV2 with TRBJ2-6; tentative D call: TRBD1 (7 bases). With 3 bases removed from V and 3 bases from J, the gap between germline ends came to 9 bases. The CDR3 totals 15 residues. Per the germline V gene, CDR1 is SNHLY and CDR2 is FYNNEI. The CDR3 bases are TGTGCCAGCAGTGACCAGGGGGGTGGGGCCAACGTCCTGACTTTC. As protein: CASSDQGGGANVLTF.

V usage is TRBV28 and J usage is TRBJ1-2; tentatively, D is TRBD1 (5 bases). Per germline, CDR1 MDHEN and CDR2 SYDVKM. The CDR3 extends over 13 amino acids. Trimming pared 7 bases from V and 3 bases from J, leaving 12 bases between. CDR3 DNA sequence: TGTGCCAGCATAGCAGGGACCGACTATGGCTACACCTTC. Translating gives CASIAGTDYGYTF.

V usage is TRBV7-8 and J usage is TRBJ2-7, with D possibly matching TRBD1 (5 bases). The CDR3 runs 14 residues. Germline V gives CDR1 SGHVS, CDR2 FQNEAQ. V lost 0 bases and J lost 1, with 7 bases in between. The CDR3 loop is CASSLASGSYEQYF. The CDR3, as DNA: TGTGCCAGCAGCTTAGCCTCAGGGTCCTACGAGCAGTACTTC.

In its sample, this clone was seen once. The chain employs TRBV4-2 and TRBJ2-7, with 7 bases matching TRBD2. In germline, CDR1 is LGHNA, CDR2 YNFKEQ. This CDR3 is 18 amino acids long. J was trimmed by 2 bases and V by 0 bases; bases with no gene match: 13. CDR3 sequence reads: CASSQDDARAGAPYEQYF. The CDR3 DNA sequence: TGTGCCAGCAGCCAAGATGATGCGAGGGCGGGAGCTCCCTACGAGCAGTACTTC.

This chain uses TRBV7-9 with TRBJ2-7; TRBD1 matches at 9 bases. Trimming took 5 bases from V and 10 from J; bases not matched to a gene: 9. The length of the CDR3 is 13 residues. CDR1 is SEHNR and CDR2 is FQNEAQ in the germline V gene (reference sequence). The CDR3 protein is CASSTTGTGSQYF. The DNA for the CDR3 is TGTGCCAGCAGCACAACCGGGACAGGGTCTCAGTACTTC.

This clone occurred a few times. Written as DNA, the CDR3 is TGTGCCAGCAGCTTATCACTAGCGGGACTCGCAGATACGCAGTATTTT. Translated: CASSLSLAGLADTQYF. The genes are TRBV13 and TRBJ2-3; 10 positions agree with TRBD2. Germline V gene sequence: CDR1 PRHDT, CDR2 FYEKMQ (reference sequence). V was clipped by 2 bases and J by 4 bases; unmatched bases: 6. This CDR3 spans 16 amino acids.

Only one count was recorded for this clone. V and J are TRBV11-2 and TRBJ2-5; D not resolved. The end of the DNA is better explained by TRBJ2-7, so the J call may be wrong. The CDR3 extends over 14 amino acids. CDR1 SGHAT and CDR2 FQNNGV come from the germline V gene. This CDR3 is CASSPQWVTYEQYF. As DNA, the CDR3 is TGTGCCAGCAGCCCACAGTGGGTTACCTACGAGCAGTACTTC.

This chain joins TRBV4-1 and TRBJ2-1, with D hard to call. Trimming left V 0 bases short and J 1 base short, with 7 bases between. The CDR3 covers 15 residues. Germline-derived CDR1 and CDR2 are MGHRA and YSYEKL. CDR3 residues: CASSQDRTSYNEQFF. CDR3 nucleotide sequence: TGCGCCAGCAGCCAAGATCGAACTTCCTACAATGAGCAGTTCTTC.

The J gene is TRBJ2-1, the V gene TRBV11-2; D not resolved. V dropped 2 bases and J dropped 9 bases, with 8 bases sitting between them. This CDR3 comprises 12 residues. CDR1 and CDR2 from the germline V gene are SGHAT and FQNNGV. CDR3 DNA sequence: TGTGCCAGCAGCTTATACGGTGGTGAGCAGTTCTTC. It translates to CASSLYGGEQFF.

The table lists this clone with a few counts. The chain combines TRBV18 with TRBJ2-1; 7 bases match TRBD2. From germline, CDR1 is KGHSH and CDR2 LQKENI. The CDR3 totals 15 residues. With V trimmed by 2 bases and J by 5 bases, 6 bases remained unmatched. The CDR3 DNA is TGTGCCAGCTCACCAGTCGGCCTAGCGGACAATGAGCAGTTCTTC. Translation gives CASSPVGLADNEQFF.

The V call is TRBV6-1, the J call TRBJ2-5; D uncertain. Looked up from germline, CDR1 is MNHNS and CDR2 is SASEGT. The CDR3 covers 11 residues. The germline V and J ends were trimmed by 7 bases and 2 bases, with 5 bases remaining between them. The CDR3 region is CASKGQETQYF. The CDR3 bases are TGTGCCAGCAAGGGTCAAGAGACCCAGTACTTC.

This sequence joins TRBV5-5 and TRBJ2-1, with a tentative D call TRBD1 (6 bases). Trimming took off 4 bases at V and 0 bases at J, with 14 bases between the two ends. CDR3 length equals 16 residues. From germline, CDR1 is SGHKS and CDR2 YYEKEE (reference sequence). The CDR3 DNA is TGTGCCAGCAGCGCATACAGGGAACTCTCCTACAATGAGCAGTTCTTC. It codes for CASSAYRELSYNEQFF. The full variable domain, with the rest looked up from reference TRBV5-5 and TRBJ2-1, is DAGVTQSPTHLIKTRGQQVTLRCSPISGHKSVSWYQQVLGQGPQFIFQYYEKEERGRGNFPDRFSARQFPNYSSELNVNALLLGDSALYLCASSAYRELSYNEQFFGPGTRLTVL.

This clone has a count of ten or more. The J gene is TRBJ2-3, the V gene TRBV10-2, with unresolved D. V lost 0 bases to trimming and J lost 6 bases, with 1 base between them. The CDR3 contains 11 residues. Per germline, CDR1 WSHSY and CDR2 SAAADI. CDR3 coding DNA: TGCGCCAGCAGTGAGTCGGATACGCAGTATTTT. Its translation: CASSESDTQYF.